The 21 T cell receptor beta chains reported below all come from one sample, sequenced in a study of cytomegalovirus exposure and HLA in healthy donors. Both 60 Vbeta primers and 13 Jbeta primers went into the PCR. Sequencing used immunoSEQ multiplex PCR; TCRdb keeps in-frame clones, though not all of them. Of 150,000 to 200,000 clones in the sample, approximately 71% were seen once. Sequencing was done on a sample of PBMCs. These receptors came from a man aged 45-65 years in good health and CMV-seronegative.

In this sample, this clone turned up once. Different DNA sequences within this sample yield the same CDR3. In nucleotides, the CDR3 is TGTGCAAGTCGCCTAAAGCTAGCGGGGGGGCTGTCGGAGACCCAGTACTTC. Translated, it gives CASRLKLAGGLSETQYF. The chain uses TRBV12-2 and TRBJ2-5; the table assigns TRBD2, which was not confirmed against the DNA. TRBV12-2 is a recognized pseudogene. The CDR3 covers 17 residues.

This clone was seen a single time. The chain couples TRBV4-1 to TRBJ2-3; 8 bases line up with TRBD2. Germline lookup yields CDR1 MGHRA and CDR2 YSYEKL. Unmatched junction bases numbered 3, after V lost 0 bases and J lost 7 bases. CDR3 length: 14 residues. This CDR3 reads CASSQDGGANTQYF. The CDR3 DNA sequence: TGCGCCAGCAGCCAAGACGGGGGGGCCAATACGCAGTATTTT.

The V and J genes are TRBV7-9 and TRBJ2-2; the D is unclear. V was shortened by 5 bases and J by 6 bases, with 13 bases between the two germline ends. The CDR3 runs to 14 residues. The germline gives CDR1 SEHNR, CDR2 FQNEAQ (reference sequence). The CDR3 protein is CASSQASWAGELFF. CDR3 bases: TGTGCCAGCAGCCAGGCCTCCTGGGCCGGGGAGCTGTTTTTT.

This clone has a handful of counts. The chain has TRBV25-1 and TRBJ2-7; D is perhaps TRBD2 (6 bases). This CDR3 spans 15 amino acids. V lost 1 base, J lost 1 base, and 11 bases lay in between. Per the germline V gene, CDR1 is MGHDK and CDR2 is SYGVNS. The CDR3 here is CASSEWGVPSYEQYF. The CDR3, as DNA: TGTGCCAGCAGTGAATGGGGGGTCCCTTCCTACGAGCAGTACTTC.

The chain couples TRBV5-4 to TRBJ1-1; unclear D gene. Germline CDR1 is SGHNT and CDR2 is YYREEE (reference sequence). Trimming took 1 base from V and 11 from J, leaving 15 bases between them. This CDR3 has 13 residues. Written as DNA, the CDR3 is TGTGCCAGCAGCTTGTCTCCGGAGGGAATGGCTTTCTTT. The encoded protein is CASSLSPEGMAFF.

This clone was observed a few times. This CDR3 reads CAISSGQRRVGYTF. For the CDR3, the DNA is TGTGCCATCAGCTCCGGACAGAGGCGAGTAGGCTACACCTTC. The genes are TRBV10-3 and TRBJ1-2; the D gene is possibly TRBD1 (6 bases). The CDR3 has 14 amino acids. Germline V gene sequence: CDR1 ENHRY, CDR2 SYGVKD. Trimming removed 6 bases at V and 8 bases at J, with 19 bases between.

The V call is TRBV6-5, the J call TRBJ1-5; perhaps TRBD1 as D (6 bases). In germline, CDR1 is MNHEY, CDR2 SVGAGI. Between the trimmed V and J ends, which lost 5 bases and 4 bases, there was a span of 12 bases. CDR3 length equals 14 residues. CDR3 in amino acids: CASSQQGENQPQHF. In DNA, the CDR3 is TGTGCCAGCAGTCAACAGGGTGAGAATCAGCCCCAGCATTTT.

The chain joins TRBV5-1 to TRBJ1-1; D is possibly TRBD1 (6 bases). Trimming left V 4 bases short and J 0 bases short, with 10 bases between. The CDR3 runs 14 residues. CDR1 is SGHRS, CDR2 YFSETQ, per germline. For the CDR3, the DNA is TGCGCCAGCAGCCCCAGGGGAGTGAACACTGAAGCTTTCTTT. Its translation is CASSPRGVNTEAFF.

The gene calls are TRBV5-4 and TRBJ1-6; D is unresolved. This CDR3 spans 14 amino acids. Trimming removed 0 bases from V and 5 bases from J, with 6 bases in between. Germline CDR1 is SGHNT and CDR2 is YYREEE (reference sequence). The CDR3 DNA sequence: TGTGCCAGCAGCTTGGTGGCGGATAATTCACCCCTCCACTTT. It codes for CASSLVADNSPLHF.

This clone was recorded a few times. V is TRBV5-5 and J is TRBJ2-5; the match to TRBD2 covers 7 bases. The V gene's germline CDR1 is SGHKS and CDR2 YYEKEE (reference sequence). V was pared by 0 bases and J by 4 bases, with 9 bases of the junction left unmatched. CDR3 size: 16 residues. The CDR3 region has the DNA TGTGCCAGCAGCTTGGGCGGGGGTCCCAAGGGAGAGACCCAGTACTTC. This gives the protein CASSLGGGPKGETQYF.

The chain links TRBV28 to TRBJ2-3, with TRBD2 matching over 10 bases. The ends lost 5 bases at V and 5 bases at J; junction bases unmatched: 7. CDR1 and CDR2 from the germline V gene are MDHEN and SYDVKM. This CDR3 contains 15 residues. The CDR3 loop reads CASSLSGGLGDTQYF. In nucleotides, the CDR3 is TGTGCCAGCAGTCTTAGCGGGGGGTTAGGAGATACGCAGTATTTT.

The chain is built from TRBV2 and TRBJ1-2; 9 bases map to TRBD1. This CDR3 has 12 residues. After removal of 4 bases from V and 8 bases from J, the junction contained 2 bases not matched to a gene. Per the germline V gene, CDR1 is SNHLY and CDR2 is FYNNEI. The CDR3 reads CASSVGTGGYTF. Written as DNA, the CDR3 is TGTGCCAGCAGTGTAGGGACAGGGGGCTACACCTTC.

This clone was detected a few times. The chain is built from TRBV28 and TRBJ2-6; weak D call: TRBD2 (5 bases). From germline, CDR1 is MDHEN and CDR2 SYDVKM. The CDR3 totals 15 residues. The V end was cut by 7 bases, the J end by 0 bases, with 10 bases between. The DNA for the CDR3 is TGTGCCAGCATGGGAGAAAGCTCTGGGGCCAACGTCCTGACTTTC. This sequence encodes CASMGESSGANVLTF. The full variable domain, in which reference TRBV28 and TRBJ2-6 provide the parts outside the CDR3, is DVKVTQSSRYLVKRTGEKVFLECVQDMDHENMFWYRQDPGLGLRLIYFSYDVKMKEKGDIPEGYSVSREKKERFSLILESASTNQTSMYLCASMGESSGANVLTFGAGSRLTVL.

The CDR3 DNA reads TGTGCCAGCAAAGGGGACAGGGGTGAGACCGGGGAGCTGTTTTTT. As protein: CASKGDRGETGELFF. This chain uses TRBV2 with TRBJ2-2, with 10 bases lining up with TRBD1. This CDR3 has 15 residues. V gave up 7 bases and J gave up 5 bases; unmatched junction bases: 7. Germline loops: CDR1 SNHLY, CDR2 FYNNEI.

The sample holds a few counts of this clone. CDR3 sequence (DNA): TGCGCCAGCAGCAGAACCCAACTAACAGGGGGAGATAATGAAAAACTGTTTTTT. This codes for CASSRTQLTGGDNEKLFF. V gene TRBV5-1 combines with J gene TRBJ1-4; TRBD1 matches 8 bases. Germline V gene sequence: CDR1 SGHRS, CDR2 YFSETQ. The CDR3 consists of 18 residues. The trim removed 4 bases at V and 4 bases at J, leaving 15 bases unmatched.

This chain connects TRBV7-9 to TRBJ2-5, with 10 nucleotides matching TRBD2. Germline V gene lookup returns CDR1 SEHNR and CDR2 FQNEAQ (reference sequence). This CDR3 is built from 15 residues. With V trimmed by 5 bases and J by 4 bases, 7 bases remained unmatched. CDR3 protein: CASSLATSGLETQYF. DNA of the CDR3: TGTGCCAGCAGCCTGGCGACTAGCGGGCTAGAGACCCAGTACTTC.

CDR3 bases: TGTGCCAGCAGTTCCCCTTTGTTCCTAGCGGGGGAGAACACCGGGGAGCTGTTTTTT. It is translated as CASSSPLFLAGENTGELFF. The rearrangement links TRBV27 to TRBJ2-2; 10 bases map to TRBD2. Trimming removed 4 bases from V and 1 base from J; junction bases left unmatched: 12. Germline V gene data show CDR1 as MNHEY and CDR2 as SMNVEV (reference sequence). The CDR3 totals 19 residues.

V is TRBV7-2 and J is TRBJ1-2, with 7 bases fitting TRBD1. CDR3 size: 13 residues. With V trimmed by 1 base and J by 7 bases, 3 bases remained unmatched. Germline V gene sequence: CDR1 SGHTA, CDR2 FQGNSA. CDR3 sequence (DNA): TGTGCCAGCAGCTTAGGGGGGACAGCTGGCTACACCTTC. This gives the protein CASSLGGTAGYTF.

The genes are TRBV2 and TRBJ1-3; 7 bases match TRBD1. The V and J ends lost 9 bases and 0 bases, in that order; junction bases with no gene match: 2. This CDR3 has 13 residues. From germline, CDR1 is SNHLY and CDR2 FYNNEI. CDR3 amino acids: CARRTGSGNTIYF. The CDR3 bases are TGTGCCAGACGGACAGGCTCTGGAAACACCATATATTTT.

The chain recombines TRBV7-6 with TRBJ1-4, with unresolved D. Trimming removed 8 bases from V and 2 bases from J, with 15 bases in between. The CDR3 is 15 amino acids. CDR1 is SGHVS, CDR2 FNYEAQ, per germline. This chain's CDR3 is CASGALPVTNEKLFF. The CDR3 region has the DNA TGTGCCAGCGGAGCTTTACCGGTTACTAATGAAAAACTGTTTTTT.

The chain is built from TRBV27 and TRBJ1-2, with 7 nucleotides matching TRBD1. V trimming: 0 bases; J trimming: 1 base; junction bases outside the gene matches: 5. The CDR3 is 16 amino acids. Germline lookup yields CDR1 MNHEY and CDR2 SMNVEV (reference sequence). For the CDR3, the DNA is TGTGCCAGCAGTTTATCAGGACAGGCATTTAACTATGGCTACACCTTC. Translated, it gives CASSLSGQAFNYGYTF.